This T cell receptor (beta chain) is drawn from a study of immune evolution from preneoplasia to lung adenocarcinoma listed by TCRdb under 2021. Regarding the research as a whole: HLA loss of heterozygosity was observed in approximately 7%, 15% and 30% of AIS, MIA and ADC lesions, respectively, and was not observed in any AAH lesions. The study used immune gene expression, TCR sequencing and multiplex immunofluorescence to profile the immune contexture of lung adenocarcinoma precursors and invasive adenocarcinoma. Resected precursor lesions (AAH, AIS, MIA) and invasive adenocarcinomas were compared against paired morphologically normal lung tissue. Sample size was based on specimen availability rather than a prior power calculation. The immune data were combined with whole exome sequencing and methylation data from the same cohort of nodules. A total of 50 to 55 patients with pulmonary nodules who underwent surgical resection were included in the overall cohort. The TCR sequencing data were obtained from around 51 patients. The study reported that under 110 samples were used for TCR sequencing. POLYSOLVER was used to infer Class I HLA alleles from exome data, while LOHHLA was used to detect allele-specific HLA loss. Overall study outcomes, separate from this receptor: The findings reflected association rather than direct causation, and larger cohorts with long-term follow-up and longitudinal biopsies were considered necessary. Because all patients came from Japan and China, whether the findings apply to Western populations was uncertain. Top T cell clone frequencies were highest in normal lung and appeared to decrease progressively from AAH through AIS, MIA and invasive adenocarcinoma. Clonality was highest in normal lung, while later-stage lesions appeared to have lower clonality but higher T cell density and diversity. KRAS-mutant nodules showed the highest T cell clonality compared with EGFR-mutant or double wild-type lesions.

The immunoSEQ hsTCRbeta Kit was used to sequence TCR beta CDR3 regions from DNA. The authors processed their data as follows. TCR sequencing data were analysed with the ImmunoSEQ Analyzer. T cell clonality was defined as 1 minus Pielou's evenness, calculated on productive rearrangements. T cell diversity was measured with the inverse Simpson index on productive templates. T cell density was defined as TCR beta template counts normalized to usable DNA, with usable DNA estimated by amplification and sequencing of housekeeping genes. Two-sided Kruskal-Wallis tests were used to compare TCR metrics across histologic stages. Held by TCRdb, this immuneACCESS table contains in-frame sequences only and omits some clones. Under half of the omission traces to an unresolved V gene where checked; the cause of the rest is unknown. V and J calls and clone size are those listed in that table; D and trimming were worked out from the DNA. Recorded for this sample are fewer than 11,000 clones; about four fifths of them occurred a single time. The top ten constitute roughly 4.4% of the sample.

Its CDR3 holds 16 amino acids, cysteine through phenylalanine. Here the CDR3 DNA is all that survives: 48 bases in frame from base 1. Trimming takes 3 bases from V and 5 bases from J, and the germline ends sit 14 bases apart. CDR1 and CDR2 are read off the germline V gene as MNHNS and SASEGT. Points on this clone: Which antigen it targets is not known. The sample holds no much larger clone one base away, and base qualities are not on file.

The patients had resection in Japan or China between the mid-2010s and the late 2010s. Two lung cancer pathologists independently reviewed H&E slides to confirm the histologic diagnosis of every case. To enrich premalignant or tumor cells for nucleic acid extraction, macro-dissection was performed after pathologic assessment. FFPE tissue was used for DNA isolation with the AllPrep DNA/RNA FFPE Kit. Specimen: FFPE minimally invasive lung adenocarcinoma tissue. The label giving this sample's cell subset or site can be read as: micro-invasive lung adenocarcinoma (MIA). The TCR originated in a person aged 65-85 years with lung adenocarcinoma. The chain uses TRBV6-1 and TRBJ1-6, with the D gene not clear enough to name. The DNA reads TGTGCCAGCAGTGAGAGGCGGACGCCAGATAATTCACCCCTCCACTTT. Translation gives CASSERRTPDNSPLHF.